The text below deals with one T cell receptor (beta chain). Its cognate antigen is unknown. The repertoire was sequenced with immunoSEQ multiplex PCR; TCRdb's copy has only in-frame clones and lacks some. The sample consists of 14,000 or so clones, 84% of them appearing once. CDR3 size: 17 residues. Germline V gene lookup returns CDR1 MDHEN and CDR2 SYDVKM. Trimming took off 2 bases at V and 3 bases at J, with 17 bases between the two ends. These data come from a study of T cell responses to AZD1222 COVID-19 vaccine. The study, taken as a whole, reports: Females made up more of the donors, who were largely white British, and clonal diversity may have come out too low. Sampling that yielded the repertoires occurred only after the peak T cell response.

The sequence came from an adult who received the AZD1222 COVID-19 vaccine. The starting material was peripheral blood, obtained 28 days after the second AZD1222 dose. This chain links TRBV28 with TRBJ2-4, with a weak D call TRBD2 (5 bases). The CDR3 is CASSLLTGKRGKNIQYF. The CDR3 coding sequence is TGTGCCAGCAGTTTACTAACGGGGAAACGAGGCAAAAACATTCAGTACTTC.